This TCR beta chain was recorded in a study of blood T cell repertoires in COVID-19. In the study overall: PBMCs, B-cell-depleted T cells, or T cells provided the cDNA or gDNA that made up the material.

Germline CDR1 and CDR2: MGHRA and YSYEKL. This CDR3 contains 14 residues. Trimming left V 5 bases short and J 6 bases short, with 14 bases between. This table comes from immunoSEQ multiplex PCR, and its TCRdb copy is limited to in-frame clones, with some not included. The data hold 200,000 to 250,000 clones, with roughly 86% observed a single time. Sequencing used peripheral blood. V gene TRBV4-1 combines with J gene TRBJ1-5; unclear D gene. The source of this sequence is a woman between 45 and 60 years old with COVID-19, enrolled during active disease. The CDR3 region is CASSEVAARQPQHF. CDR3 DNA: TGCGCCAGCAGCGAGGTGGCGGCCCGTCAGCCCCAGCATTTT.